The rows below give T cell receptor beta chains drawn from one sample of a study of blood T cell repertoires in COVID-19. Profiled with immunoSEQ multiplex PCR; TCRdb holds only in-frame clones, not every one. The sample gives some 250,000 clones, more than 75% of which show up once; around 5% is in the top ten. Material for sequencing was peripheral blood. Source of these receptors: a woman aged 60-75 years with COVID-19, enrolled during active disease. Both conserved end residues are part of each CDR3. The order of the fields is J gene, clone size, D gene, V gene, CDR3 DNA, CDR3 protein. D genes are given only for firm matches. A clone size is listed for some rows: how often the clone was seen (once, few, many), or a class if it is expanded.

TRBJ2-3 | . | TRBD2 | TRBV4-3 | TGCGCCAGCAGCCAAGACCCTAGGGGAGGGGTTGCAGATACGCAGTATTTT | CASSQDPRGGVADTQYF
TRBJ1-5 | once | . | TRBV10-2 | TGCGCCAGCAGTGAGTCGGGTGGGGGGGGACCCCAGCATTTT | CASSESGGGGPQHF
TRBJ2-3 | . | TRBD2 | TRBV20-1 | TGCAGTGCTAGTGACGCGGGGGGGCGAGCGGCTCCAGATACGCAGTATTTT | CSASDAGGRAAPDTQYF
TRBJ1-3 | . | . | TRBV24-1 | TGTGCCACCAGTGACCCGGTCGGAGACTCTGGAAACACCATATATTTT | CATSDPVGDSGNTIYF
TRBJ2-2 | . | TRBD2 | TRBV9 | TGTGCCAGCAGCGTAGTCGCGGGAGGGCCCGGGGAGCTGTTTTTT | CASSVVAGGPGELFF
TRBJ2-2 | . | . | TRBV6-9 | TGTGCCAGCAGTTATCCAGGTGATTTGACACACGGCGGGGAGCTGTTTTTT | CASSYPGDLTHGGELFF
TRBJ2-7 | . | . | TRBV18 | TGTGCCAGCTCACTCCAGGGTTCCTACGAGCAGTACTTC | CASSLQGSYEQYF
TRBJ2-2 | . | TRBD2 | TRBV7-3 | TGTGCCAGCAGCGCGCGGACTAGCGGGAACACCGGGGAGCTGTTTTTT | CASSARTSGNTGELFF
TRBJ2-3 | . | . | TRBV6-5 | TGTGCCAGCAGCGGGTTGGGGCCAGATACGCAGTATTTT | CASSGLGPDTQYF
TRBJ2-7 | . | TRBD2 | TRBV19 | TGTGCCAGTAGTCCCAGACCTAGCGGGAGTTACGAGCAGTACTTC | CASSPRPSGSYEQYF
TRBJ2-1 | . | TRBD2 | TRBV5-4 | TGTGCCAGCAGCTTCGGACTAGCGGGAGGCCATGAGCAGTTCTTC | CASSFGLAGGHEQFF
TRBJ1-5 | once | . | TRBV19 | TGTGCCAGTAGTATTCCGGGTTGGGATCAGCCCCAGCATTTT | CASSIPGWDQPQHF
TRBJ1-4 | . | TRBD1 | TRBV4-1 | TGCGCCAGCAGCCCCAAGGGGACAGGGGGCGTTGAAAAACTGTTTTTT | CASSPKGTGGVEKLFF
TRBJ2-7 | once | TRBD1 | TRBV6-4 | TGTGCCAGCAGTGACAGGGCAGGGGGTGAGCAGTACTTC | CASSDRAGGEQYF
TRBJ2-6 | once | . | TRBV5-1 | TGCGCCAGCAGCTTTATTGGGGCCAACGTCCTGACTTTC | CASSFIGANVLTF
TRBJ1-4 | once | . | TRBV29-1 | TGCAGCGTTGGCGGGGGAACACAGGGAGGAGAAAAACTGTTTTTT | CSVGGGTQGGEKLFF